This T cell receptor (beta chain) appears in the sequencing data of a study of blood T cell dynamics during melanoma immunotherapy. The wider study: Patients with metastatic melanoma got pembrolizumab or nivolumab-ipilimumab as first-line care.

Details on this clone: The antigen remains unidentified.

This CDR3 is built from 15 residues. V dropped 2 bases and J dropped 2 bases, with 13 bases sitting between them. Looked up from germline, CDR1 is MNHEY and CDR2 is SMNVEV (reference sequence). Time point in this sample: week 3, after first cycle of checkpoint inhibitor. Regarding the study as a whole: Among sorted CD8+ subsets, immune-effector cells had the highest clonality and cell-free DNA similarity. It remained unknown if the driving T cell clones were melanoma-specific.

All DNA from each sorted CD8+ subset was loaded. Data came from immunoSEQ multiplex PCR; TCRdb stores just in-frame clones and leaves some out. The table includes a few thousand clones, roughly 95% detected once. Sequencing was performed on effector memory CD8+ T cells from blood, taken from a patient treated with checkpoint blockade. This TCR was sampled from a human donor with melanoma. The rearrangement uses TRBV27 and TRBJ2-7, with D possibly being TRBD2 (5 bases). The CDR3 DNA sequence: TGTGCCAGCAGTTTAACGGACGGAGGACCCTACGAGCAGTACTTC. Amino acids: CASSLTDGGPYEQYF.